This TCR beta chain was retrieved from a study of T-cell memory formation after mild COVID-19. Across the study: Largely donor-specific TCR clusters were found. Study-wide results and limits: There was no confirmation that second-wave clones peaking on day 37 were SARS-CoV-2 specific. Largely, contracting CD4+ clones fell within CM and EM, and contracting CD8+ clones within EMRA.

Per the germline V gene, CDR1 is SEHNR and CDR2 is FQNEAQ (reference sequence). This CDR3 has 14 residues. V gave up 1 base and J gave up 2 bases, with 7 bases separating them. In its sample, this clonotype was seen many times. Its target is not known. TCRdb reprocessed the 5' RACE reads via MiXCR and lists one record per CDR3 protein. The sample contains some 120,000 distinct CDR3 sequences, about 6.5% of which appear only once. This receptor was obtained from an adult woman who had mild COVID-19 (a few samples of this study predate the infection). Cell type and time point are not known. Sequencing was done on a sample of PBMCs or a T cell subset sorted from them (not recorded which). The rearrangement links TRBV7-9 to TRBJ2-3, with D hard to call. The CDR3: CASSLVASTDTQYF. The CDR3 bases are TGTGCCAGCAGCTTAGTGGCTTCCACAGATACGCAGTATTTT.